This entry lists 21 T cell receptor beta chains sequenced from one sample in a study of cytomegalovirus exposure and HLA in healthy donors. Amplification used 60 Vbeta primers and 13 Jbeta primers. Profiling relied on immunoSEQ multiplex PCR, and the TCRdb table lists in-frame clones only, not all of them. The table lists approximately 150,000 clones, more than 65% of them singletons. The sequencing input was PBMCs. These receptors were obtained from a man aged 25 to 40 in good health and CMV-seropositive.

The chain is built from TRBV5-4 and TRBJ2-7; 7 bases agree with TRBD1. Trimming cost V 4 bases and J 10 bases; bases outside gene matches: 8. The CDR3 sequence is 12 residues long. Germline values: CDR1 SGHNT, CDR2 YYREEE (reference sequence). CDR3 loop: CASSNGQELQYF. CDR3 coding DNA: TGTGCCAGCAGCAACGGACAGGAATTACAGTACTTC.

The chain uses TRBV28 and TRBJ1-5; 11 bases match TRBD1. Germline V gene sequence: CDR1 MDHEN, CDR2 SYDVKM. There are 16 residues in the CDR3. Trimming removed 8 bases from V and 0 bases from J; junction bases left unmatched: 6. The CDR3 is CASRDRGSDSNQPQHF. The CDR3 nucleotides read TGTGCCAGCCGGGACAGGGGGTCAGATAGCAATCAGCCCCAGCATTTT.

A word on this clone: The junction differs from germline at one of its ends, possibly a read error. The rearrangement links TRBV7-9 to TRBJ1-4, with 7 bases that match TRBD1. The CDR3 length is 14 residues. Germline values: CDR1 SEHNR, CDR2 FQNEAQ (reference sequence). The CDR3 spells CSSSAGGTNEKLFF. In DNA form, the CDR3 reads TGTTCCAGCAGTGCAGGGGGTACAAATGAAAAACTGTTTTTT.

The chain carries TRBV28 and TRBJ1-5, with D unclear. This CDR3 spans 13 amino acids. Trimming took 3 bases from V and 2 from J, leaving 5 bases between them. Germline-derived CDR1 and CDR2 are MDHEN and SYDVKM. The CDR3 DNA reads TGTGCCAGCAGTTTCGAGGGCAATCAGCCCCAGCATTTT. It is translated as CASSFEGNQPQHF.

V usage is TRBV7-2 and J usage is TRBJ2-7; 11 bases line up with TRBD1. Trimming removed 5 bases from V and 4 bases from J; junction bases left unmatched: 7. This CDR3 has 15 residues. From germline, CDR1 is SGHTA and CDR2 FQGNSA. The CDR3, as DNA: TGTGCCAGCAGCCCGGACAGGGGGCGCGGATACGAGCAGTACTTC. It yields the protein CASSPDRGRGYEQYF.

This chain links TRBV15 with TRBJ2-3, with TRBD2 matching over 7 bases. Trimming at V came to 8 bases and at J to 4 bases, leaving 6 bases not matched to a gene. This CDR3 region has 13 residues. Germline assignment: CDR1 LNHNV and CDR2 YYDKDF (reference sequence). CDR3 DNA sequence: TGTGCCACCTACGGGGGGATCGCAGATACGCAGTATTTT. Translated, it gives CATYGGIADTQYF.

The V gene is TRBV13, the J gene TRBJ2-5; TRBD2 matches 7 bases. The germline V gene has CDR1 PRHDT and CDR2 FYEKMQ (reference sequence). This CDR3 is built from 16 residues. V gave up 4 bases and J gave up 5 bases; unmatched junction bases: 13. The CDR3 DNA reads as TGTGCCAGCAGCTCCACGAGGTTAGGAGCGGGGGAGACCCAGTACTTC. Translating gives CASSSTRLGAGETQYF.

This clone was counted once. The chain employs TRBV2 and TRBJ2-7, with D perhaps matching TRBD1 (6 bases). Deletions cut 5 bases from V and 7 bases from J, with 15 bases between. CDR3 length equals 13 residues. CDR1 SNHLY and CDR2 FYNNEI come from the germline V gene. The CDR3 sequence is CASSLQGRNEQYF. DNA for the CDR3: TGTGCCAGCAGTCTACAGGGAAGGAATGAGCAGTACTTC. Full variable domain (outside the CDR3, taken from reference TRBV2 and TRBJ2-7): EPEVTQTPSHQVTQMGQEVILRCVPISNHLYFYWYRQILGQKVEFLVSFYNNEISEKSEIFDDQFSVERPDGSNFTLKIRSTKLEDSAMYFCASSLQGRNEQYFGPGTRLTVT.

The chain joins TRBV11-2 to TRBJ1-1; perhaps TRBD1 as D (5 bases). CDR3 length equals 14 residues. CDR1 is SGHAT and CDR2 is FQNNGV in the germline V gene. The V and J ends lost 3 bases and 2 bases respectively, with 10 bases between them. CDR3 residues: CASSFLQANTEAFF. As DNA, the CDR3 is TGTGCCAGCAGCTTTTTACAGGCAAACACTGAAGCTTTCTTT.

V gene TRBV2 combines with J gene TRBJ2-3, with 7 bases fitting TRBD2. The germline CDR1 and CDR2 sequences are SNHLY and FYNNEI. With V trimmed by 8 bases and J by 8 bases, 10 bases remained unmatched. The CDR3 extends over 13 amino acids. Here the CDR3 DNA reads TGTGCCAGCGCTGGGACCGGCGGGGGTACGCAGTATTTT. This gives the protein CASAGTGGGTQYF.

The genes are TRBV23-1 and TRBJ2-5, with a tentative D call TRBD2 (5 bases). TRBV23-1 is marked as an open reading frame, function uncertain. The germline V and J ends were trimmed by 2 bases and 2 bases, with 15 bases remaining between them. This CDR3 comprises 16 residues. CDR3 region: CASSQTSARAQETQYF. CDR3 in DNA: TGCGCCAGCAGTCAAACCTCTGCGCGGGCGCAAGAGACCCAGTACTTC.

This sequence joins TRBV28 and TRBJ2-5; D might be TRBD2 (5 bases). Looked up from germline, CDR1 is MDHEN and CDR2 is SYDVKM. The V end was cut by 2 bases, the J end by 2 bases, with 6 bases between. This CDR3 is 13 amino acids long. Here the CDR3 reads CASSLVAQETQYF. DNA for the CDR3: TGTGCCAGCAGTTTAGTAGCGCAAGAGACCCAGTACTTC.

The J gene is TRBJ2-5, the V gene TRBV2, with 8 bases that match TRBD2. Germline CDR1 reads SNHLY; CDR2 reads FYNNEI. The CDR3 sequence is 14 residues long. V lost 7 bases, J lost 4 bases, and 8 bases stayed unmatched. The CDR3 nucleotides are TGTGCCAGCATCGTAGACGGGGGGGGAGAGACCCAGTACTTC. Residues: CASIVDGGGETQYF.

The gene calls are TRBV9 and TRBJ2-5; 9 bases line up with TRBD2. The CDR3 length is 16 residues. The ends lost 0 bases at V and 5 bases at J; junction bases unmatched: 8. Germline loops: CDR1 SGDLS, CDR2 YYNGEE. The DNA of the CDR3 is TGTGCCAGCAGCGTAGCTAGCGGGGAGGCGTTTGAGACCCAGTACTTC. Translating gives CASSVASGEAFETQYF.

The chain recombines TRBV5-6 with TRBJ2-2; 9 nucleotides line up with TRBD1. Per the germline V gene, CDR1 is SGHDT and CDR2 is YYEEEE. Germline trimming cut 4 bases from V and 7 bases from J; bases unmatched to any gene: 8. The CDR3 consists of 15 residues. The CDR3 protein is CASSGRTGAGGELFF. The CDR3 DNA sequence: TGTGCCAGCAGCGGAAGGACAGGGGCGGGCGGGGAGCTGTTTTTT.

This chain links TRBV15 with TRBJ1-4; possible D gene TRBD1, 6 bases. In germline, CDR1 is LNHNV, CDR2 YYDKDF (reference sequence). The CDR3 runs 15 residues. Deletions cut 0 bases from V and 7 bases from J, with 12 bases between. The CDR3 DNA is TGTGCCACCAGCAGAGACAGGGGATCACTTGAAAAACTGTTTTTT. This encodes CATSRDRGSLEKLFF. Looking up the rest from reference TRBV15 and TRBJ1-4 gives the full variable domain: DAMVIQNPRYQVTQFGKPVTLSCSQTLNHNVMYWYQQKSSQAPKLLFHYYDKDFNNEADTPDNFQSRRPNTSFCFLDIRSPGLGDTAMYLCATSRDRGSLEKLFFGSGTQLSVL.

V usage is TRBV25-1 and J usage is TRBJ1-5; 10 positions agree with TRBD1. The length of the CDR3 is 16 residues. Trimming removed 8 bases from V and 6 bases from J; junction bases left unmatched: 13. CDR1 is MGHDK, CDR2 SYGVNS, per germline. CDR3 nucleotides: TGTGCCAGCTTGGTATTATGGACAGGGGGATTTCAGCCCCAGCATTTT. It is translated as CASLVLWTGGFQPQHF. Filled out from reference TRBV25-1 and TRBJ1-5, the complete variable domain reads EADIYQTPRYLVIGTGKKITLECSQTMGHDKMYWYQQDPGMELHLIHYSYGVNSTEKGDLSSESTVSRIRTEHFPLTLESARPSHTSQYLCASLVLWTGGFQPQHFGDGTRLSIL.

The chain has TRBV5-5 and TRBJ2-7; 12 positions agree with TRBD1. Germline values: CDR1 SGHKS, CDR2 YYEKEE (reference sequence). J was trimmed by 4 bases and V by 3 bases; bases with no gene match: 2. This CDR3 is built from 14 residues. CDR3 nucleotide sequence: TGTGCCAGCAGCTGGGGACAGGGGGCTTACGAGCAGTACTTC. Amino acids: CASSWGQGAYEQYF.

This clone was counted once. The rearrangement links TRBV6-6 to TRBJ2-5, with 7 bases lining up with TRBD2. This CDR3 comprises 13 residues. The germline V gene has CDR1 MNHNY and CDR2 SVGAGI (reference sequence). Trimming cost V 7 bases and J 9 bases; bases outside gene matches: 11. The CDR3 sequence: CASNWGGEEAQYF. In DNA, the CDR3 is TGTGCCAGCAACTGGGGGGGGGAGGAGGCCCAGTACTTC.

The chain links TRBV7-2 to TRBJ1-1, with 7 bases lining up with TRBD1. After removal of 1 base from V and 5 bases from J, the junction contained 7 bases not matched to a gene. CDR3 length: 15 amino acids. The germline gives CDR1 SGHTA, CDR2 FQGNSA. CDR3 in DNA: TGTGCCAGCAGCTTAGGCGTCGGGACAGCTACTGAAGCTTTCTTT. This codes for CASSLGVGTATEAFF.

This sequence joins TRBV7-6 and TRBJ2-1; 10 bases agree with TRBD2. The trim removed 1 base at V and 10 bases at J, leaving 4 bases unmatched. This CDR3 is built from 14 residues. CDR1 and CDR2 (germline): SGHVS, FNYEAQ. The CDR3 is CASSLVAGGGEQFF. The CDR3 region has the DNA TGTGCCAGCAGCTTAGTAGCGGGAGGAGGGGAGCAGTTCTTC.